These T cell receptor beta chains were read from a single sample in a study of T cell repertoires in cytomegalovirus infection. Antigen specificity for these receptors is unknown. TCRdb recomputed calls from the reads with MiXCR, one row per CDR3 protein. This sample has roughly 340,000 distinct CDR3 sequences, with just under 30% found just once. The sample in question was cultured PBMCs, obtained from culture after CMV antigen stimulation. Receptors originate from a human donor in good health (CMV status not recorded). Some clones in this sample may be carry-over from other donors' samples. Both conserved end residues are part of each CDR3. D genes are given only for firm matches. A clone size is listed for some rows: how often the clone was seen (once, few, many), or a class if it is expanded.

d_call,clone_size,v_call,j_call,cdr3_aa,cdr3_nt
TRBD1,few,TRBV7-4,TRBJ2-7,CASSLPTGLSYEQYF,TGTGCCAGCAGCTTACCGACAGGGCTCTCTTACGAGCAGTACTTC
NA,NA,TRBV7-9,TRBJ1-2,CASSPPGQGGLGYTF,TGTGCCAGCAGCCCCCCAGGGCAGGGAGGTCTTGGCTACACCTTC
NA,NA,TRBV20-1,TRBJ2-3,CSAPKPPPRGGTDTQYF,TGCAGTGCCCCCAAACCACCTCCTAGAGGAGGCACAGATACGCAGTATTTT
TRBD1,NA,TRBV12-3/TRBV12-4,TRBJ1-5,CASSPGQGSFQPQHF,TGTGCCAGCAGTCCCGGACAGGGGAGTTTTCAGCCCCAGCATTTT
TRBD1,many,TRBV6-1,TRBJ1-5,CASTFQGLQGGLSNQPQHF,TGTGCCAGCACCTTCCAAGGACTGCAGGGGGGGCTTAGCAATCAGCCCCAGCATTTT
TRBD2,few,TRBV20-1,TRBJ2-3,CSARDWGSGSTDTQYF,TGCAGTGCTAGAGATTGGGGTAGCGGGAGCACAGATACGCAGTATTTT
NA,few,TRBV27,TRBJ2-5,CASSYGPTQETQYF,TGTGCCAGCAGTTACGGCCCAACCCAAGAGACCCAGTACTTC
TRBD2,NA,TRBV27,TRBJ2-7,CASSTSGGSYEQYF,TGTGCCAGTTCGACTAGCGGGGGCTCCTACGAGCAGTACTTC
NA,few,TRBV6-1,TRBJ1-1,CASRLAGNTEAFF,TGTGCCAGCCGATTGGCAGGGAACACTGAAGCTTTCTTT
NA,NA,TRBV29-1,TRBJ2-7,CSVERQGLSYEQYF,TGCAGCGTTGAGCGGCAGGGGCTTTCCTACGAGCAGTACTTC
TRBD1,NA,TRBV6-5,TRBJ1-6,CASSYSDRMNSPLHF,TGTGCCAGCAGTTACTCGGACAGGATGAATTCACCCCTCCACTTT
NA,NA,TRBV14,TRBJ2-7,CASSQDIRSYEQYF,TGTGCCAGCAGCCAAGATATACGCTCCTACGAGCAGTACTTC
TRBD2,NA,TRBV4-2,TRBJ2-3,CASSQDTGGGVPWTDTQYF,TGTGCCAGCAGCCAAGATACTGGCGGGGGGGTCCCCTGGACAGATACGCAGTATTTT
TRBD1,few,TRBV7-9,TRBJ1-1,CASSLPGTVNTEAFF,TGTGCCAGCAGCTTGCCCGGGACAGTGAACACTGAAGCTTTCTTT
TRBD1,many,TRBV28,TRBJ1-5,CASSPSTGYYQPQHF,TGTGCCAGCAGCCCCTCGACAGGGTATTACCAGCCCCAGCATTTT
NA,few,TRBV6-5,TRBJ1-3,CASSFSDRFSGNTIYF,TGTGCCAGCAGTTTTTCTGACAGGTTCTCTGGAAACACCATATATTTT
TRBD1,NA,TRBV12-3/TRBV12-4,TRBJ1-1,CASSPHPWTGGNTEAFF,TGTGCCAGCAGTCCCCACCCTTGGACAGGGGGGAACACTGAAGCTTTCTTT
NA,many,TRBV2,TRBJ2-7,CASTHPMGGATYEQYF,TGTGCCAGCACCCACCCCATGGGGGGCGCAACCTACGAGCAGTACTTC
NA,NA,TRBV2,TRBJ2-2,CASLRGAFSGELFF,TGTGCCAGCTTGAGGGGGGCCTTTTCCGGGGAGCTGTTTTTT
NA,once,TRBV20-1,TRBJ2-3,CSARRMETDTQYF,TGCAGTGCTAGACGGATGGAAACAGATACGCAGTATTTT
NA,few,TRBV20-1,TRBJ2-7,CSARASGEPSYEQYF,TGCAGTGCTAGAGCATCAGGCGAACCCTCCTACGAGCAGTACTTC
NA,NA,TRBV2,TRBJ2-1,CATRMDAQSSYNEQFF,TGTGCCACCCGGATGGACGCTCAAAGCTCCTACAATGAGCAGTTCTTC
TRBD1,NA,TRBV5-1,TRBJ1-4,CASSLAGQGGEKLFF,TGCGCCAGCAGCTTGGCCGGACAGGGTGGTGAAAAACTGTTTTTT
NA,once,TRBV12-3/TRBV12-4,TRBJ2-7,CASSFAGRQYF,TGTGCCAGCAGCTTTGCCGGGAGGCAGTACTTC
NA,few,TRBV6-1,TRBJ1-5,CASSETGVGNQPQHF,TGTGCCAGCAGTGAAACGGGGGTAGGTAATCAGCCCCAGCATTTT
NA,few,TRBV7-9,TRBJ1-5,CASSLDGGAQHF,TGTGCCAGCAGCTTAGATGGGGGGGCCCAGCATTTT
NA,few,TRBV11-2,TRBJ1-2,CASSLASGGGYTF,TGTGCCAGCAGCTTAGCCTCGGGGGGGGGCTACACCTTC
NA,many,TRBV7-9,TRBJ2-7,CASSLVYRTSPSYEQYF,TGTGCCAGCAGCTTAGTGTATCGGACATCTCCCTCCTACGAGCAGTACTTC
TRBD1,NA,TRBV6-6,TRBJ1-5,CASGTTGGRDQPQHF,TGTGCCAGCGGTACTACAGGGGGACGGGATCAGCCCCAGCATTTT
TRBD2,NA,TRBV5-6,TRBJ2-1,CASSLLAGVGGYNEQFF,TGTGCCAGCAGTCTGCTAGCGGGAGTCGGCGGGTACAATGAGCAGTTCTTC
NA,NA,TRBV9,TRBJ2-5,CASSVDWGQETQYF,TGTGCCAGCAGCGTTGACTGGGGCCAAGAGACCCAGTACTTC
NA,NA,TRBV5-1,TRBJ1-1,CASSPTNTNTEAFF,TGCGCCAGCAGCCCGACCAATACGAACACTGAAGCTTTCTTT
NA,NA,TRBV7-2,TRBJ2-7,CASGRTYAQYF,TGTGCCAGCGGACGTACGTACGCGCAGTACTTC
TRBD2,NA,TRBV20-1,TRBJ2-7,CSAWTSQEQYF,TGCAGTGCCTGGACTAGCCAGGAGCAGTACTTC
NA,NA,TRBV6-1,TRBJ2-1,CASSEIGRVAYNEQFF,TGTGCCAGCAGTGAAATTGGGCGGGTAGCCTACAATGAGCAGTTCTTC
NA,NA,TRBV6-1,TRBJ2-6,CASSEDGGSIGGANVLTF,TGTGCCAGCAGTGAGGATGGGGGGAGTATTGGTGGGGCCAACGTCCTGACTTTC
TRBD1,many,TRBV7-8,TRBJ1-5,CASSLVPGQGNRQPQHF,TGTGCCAGCAGCTTAGTACCGGGACAGGGAAATCGTCAGCCCCAGCATTTT
NA,many,TRBV12-3/TRBV12-4,TRBJ1-2,CASSFFPNYGYTF,TGTGCCAGCAGTTTTTTCCCAAACTATGGCTACACCTTC
NA,NA,TRBV25-1,TRBJ1-2,CASNAHTGDRGGYTF,TGTGCCAGCAACGCCCATACTGGGGACCGGGGTGGCTACACCTTC
NA,few,TRBV7-2,TRBJ1-1,CASSLARVFNTEAFF,TGTGCCAGCAGCTTAGCCCGGGTTTTTAACACTGAAGCTTTCTTT
NA,NA,TRBV18,TRBJ2-1,CASSPPSLQKNEQFF,TGTGCCAGCTCACCGCCTTCCTTACAGAAGAATGAGCAGTTCTTC
TRBD2,NA,TRBV6-1,TRBJ2-3,CASSRLAGEGNTQYF,TGTGCCAGCAGCCGACTAGCGGGAGAGGGCAATACGCAGTATTTT
NA,NA,TRBV25-1,TRBJ1-3,CASSDPTGTGNTIYF,TGTGCCAGCAGTGACCCCACAGGGACTGGAAACACCATATATTTT
TRBD2,few,TRBV4-1,TRBJ2-3,CASSPTPRTSGPTDTQYF,TGCGCCAGCAGCCCAACCCCCCGGACTAGCGGCCCCACAGATACGCAGTATTTT
NA,few,TRBV7-3,TRBJ2-1,CASSSRGTASSYNEQFF,TGTGCCAGCAGCTCCCGGGGGACAGCGAGCTCCTACAATGAGCAGTTCTTC
NA,few,TRBV10-3,TRBJ1-3,CATHRGSGNTIYF,TGTGCCACTCATAGGGGATCCGGAAACACCATATATTTT
NA,NA,TRBV10-3,TRBJ2-1,CATGSRRGSSHEQFF,TGTGCCACCGGCTCGCGCCGGGGGAGTTCCCATGAGCAGTTCTTC
TRBD2,NA,TRBV7-3,TRBJ2-1,CASSWTSGDNEQFF,TGTGCCAGCAGTTGGACTAGCGGGGACAATGAGCAGTTCTTC